The following is a T cell receptor beta chain sequence with its context. This record comes from a study of T cell responses to AZD1222 COVID-19 vaccine. Clones were read by immunoSEQ multiplex PCR, and TCRdb kept only the in-frame ones, dropping some. This sample has some 200,000 clones, with 90% to 95% found just once. This clonotype was sampled from an adult who received the MenACWY meningococcal vaccine as a control. This material consisted of peripheral blood, taken 28 days after the second dose of the MenACWY control vaccine.

The CDR3 spells CASRNRDDTEAFF. In DNA form, the CDR3 reads TGCGCCAGCCGGAACAGGGATGACACTGAAGCTTTCTTT. This chain connects TRBV5-1 to TRBJ1-1, with D possibly being TRBD1 (6 bases). This CDR3 is 13 amino acids long. Germline CDR1 SGHRS, CDR2 YFSETQ. V shed 7 bases and J shed 3 bases, with 13 bases lying between them.